The rows below give T cell receptor beta chains drawn from one sample of a study of PD-L1 blockade in urothelial cancer. Repertoires were generated with immunoSEQ multiplex PCR, while TCRdb's copy carries only in-frame clones and drops some. The table lists 30,000 to 40,000 clones, 84% of them singletons. The specimen was PBMCs, collected around atezolizumab (anti-PD-L1) treatment. These receptors were obtained from a man aged 55 to 69 with urothelial cancer. The CDR3 runs from the conserved cysteine through the conserved F or W. The D gene is left open where the match is weak. Not every row has a clone size; where given, it reads once, few, many or a size class.

TRBJ2-7	NA	NA	TRBV7-6	CASSLRVERSYEQYF	TGTGCCAGCAGCTTAAGGGTTGAGCGGAGCTACGAGCAGTACTTC
TRBJ2-7	NA	TRBD1	TRBV6-1	CASSEAGQGDEQYF	TGTGCCAGCAGTGAAGCGGGACAGGGAGACGAGCAGTACTTC
TRBJ2-2	NA	NA	TRBV5-1	CASSLVLAATGELFF	TGCGCCAGCAGCTTGGTGTTAGCCGCGACCGGGGAGCTGTTTTTT
TRBJ2-2	NA	NA	TRBV25-1	CASSLIADTGELFF	TGTGCCAGCTCTCTGATAGCAGACACCGGGGAGCTGTTTTTT
TRBJ1-4	NA	TRBD1	TRBV9	CASSGGGLGTNEKLFF	TGTGCCAGCAGCGGAGGGGGCTTAGGGACTAATGAAAAACTGTTTTTT
TRBJ1-2	few	NA	TRBV4-1	CASSPEGQYGYTF	TGCGCCAGCAGCCCAGAAGGACAGTATGGCTACACCTTC
TRBJ1-5	NA	NA	TRBV28	CASSLIVGASNQPQHF	TGTGCCAGCAGTTTAATAGTGGGGGCAAGCAATCAGCCCCAGCATTTT
TRBJ1-2	once	NA	TRBV9	CASSPDTTYGYTF	TGTGCCAGCAGCCCGGACACCACTTATGGCTACACCTTC
TRBJ2-6	few	NA	TRBV30	CAWSLSRQPLTF	TGTGCCTGGAGCCTTTCTCGACAGCCTCTGACTTTC
TRBJ2-7	NA	NA	TRBV6-5	CASSYSEGSGEQYF	TGTGCCAGCAGTTACAGCGAGGGATCGGGAGAGCAGTACTTC
TRBJ2-3	NA	TRBD2	TRBV10-2	CASSEAGGITDTQYF	TGCGCCAGCAGTGAGGCGGGAGGTATCACAGATACGCAGTATTTT
TRBJ2-7	NA	TRBD2	TRBV2	CASSASGASYEQYF	TGTGCCAGCAGTGCTAGCGGGGCCTCCTACGAGCAGTACTTC
TRBJ2-7	few	NA	TRBV5-1	CASRRTASYEQYF	TGCGCCAGCAGGCGGACAGCCAGCTACGAGCAGTACTTC
TRBJ1-5	NA	NA	TRBV4-3	CASSQDHRGNQPQHF	TGCGCCAGCAGCCAAGATCACAGGGGCAATCAGCCCCAGCATTTT
TRBJ2-5	once	NA	TRBV5-6	CASSIPGMTGETQYF	TGTGCCAGCAGCATACCCGGAATGACGGGAGAGACCCAGTACTTC
TRBJ2-7	NA	NA	TRBV5-1	CASSLAGWGSEQYF	TGCGCCAGCAGCTTGGCCGGATGGGGCTCCGAGCAGTACTTC
TRBJ2-7	NA	NA	TRBV7-8	CASSFTETSTYEQYF	TGTGCCAGCAGCTTCACCGAGACTTCTACCTACGAGCAGTACTTC